The T cell receptor beta chain described here comes from a study of blood T cell repertoires in COVID-19 (dated by TCRdb to 2018 to 2020). Some background on the complete study: The collaborator samples originated in the United States, Italy and Spain and spanned the acute and convalescent phases of COVID-19. The material from the prospective study consisted of cDNA or gDNA derived from T cells, B-cell-depleted T cells, or PBMCs. The dataset comprised deeply sampled blood TCRbeta repertoires from subjects exposed to, actively infected with, or recovered from COVID-19. The repertoires were released in a freely available public database meant as a resource for research on the immune response to SARS-CoV-2. Samples were obtained from the ongoing ImmuneRACE study (first 160 participants) and from about 1,300 subjects provided by 6 global collaborators. Sample metadata almost always included a de-identified subject ID, COVID-19 status, age in years and sex. Where available, HLA class I and class II types were obtained from metadata supplied by the sample provider rather than from assay-based typing. The research as a whole found: How much clinical and demographic metadata was included differed by source and by participant, and the metadata was provided uncurated.

Between the V and J ends, shortened by 1 base and 4 bases respectively, the junction contains 19 bases. CDR1 is given as SGHTA and CDR2 as FQGNSA, both from the germline V gene. The CDR3, from cysteine to phenylalanine, totals 17 residues. Solely the CDR3 DNA is kept, with 51 bases framed from the first base. With respect to this clone: It has no known antigen specificity. No much larger clonotype is one base removed from it; base qualities were not supplied.

TCRbeta CDR3 regions were amplified from genomic DNA using the immunoSEQ Assay, a bias-controlled multiplex PCR. The published analysis was carried out like this. Within the assay, amplification of reference gene primers was used to estimate how many nucleated cells each sample contained. To quantify the absolute abundance of each unique TCRbeta CDR3 rearrangement, sequence reads were collapsed and filtered. For each sample, productive Simpson clonality was calculated as the square root of Simpson's diversity index over productive rearrangements. The clones in this table, taken by TCRdb from immuneACCESS, are in-frame only. Not every clone is retained; where verified, under half of the shortfall comes from an unresolved V gene, and the cause of the rest is unknown. V and J calls plus clone size are reproduced from that table; the DNA served to infer D and trimming. This sample is represented by 200,000 or so clones; about 85% of them were singletons. The ten biggest clones cover about 1.7% of the sample.

Whole blood was collected in K2EDTA tubes by collaborating institutions according to the institutions' own protocols. For TCRbeta analysis, collaborators shipped samples in one of three forms: frozen whole blood, isolated PBMCs, or DNA extracted from either of those sample types. The receptor comes from a man between 65 and 85 years old with acute or convalescent COVID-19. The sample was peripheral blood. The chain employs TRBV7-2 and TRBJ2-5, with TRBD1 tentatively as D gene (6 bases match). The CDR3 loop reads CASSLVRTQGLGETQYF. At the DNA level, the sequence is TGTGCCAGCAGCTTAGTTAGGACCCAGGGGCTGGGAGAGACCCAGTACTTC.